The following is a T cell receptor beta chain sequence with its context. Its specificity is not known. TCRdb re-called the reads with MiXCR, one entry per CDR3 protein. The table has roughly 500,000 distinct CDR3 sequences, about 42% seen once; the top ten hold just under 45%. V lost 3 bases and J lost 5; bases outside the gene matches: 4. This CDR3 is built from 13 residues. CDR1 DFQATT and CDR2 SNEGSKA come from the germline V gene (reference sequence). This sample was taken from a study of T cell repertoires in cytomegalovirus infection. About the research overall: In public TCR beta signatures, there were indications of both CMV infection and matching HLA type.

General study points: There were HLA-C-restricted CMV-specific TCR beta clonotypes dominating the ex vivo response.

This specimen consisted of cultured PBMCs, obtained from culture after CMV antigen stimulation. The V and J genes are TRBV20-1 and TRBJ1-2, with 9 nucleotides matching TRBD1. This sequence was found in a human donor in good health (CMV status not recorded). Some clones in this sample may be carry-over from other donors' samples. CDR3 DNA: TGCAGTGCTAGGACCGGGACAGGGTATGGCTACACCTTC. Translation gives CSARTGTGYGYTF.